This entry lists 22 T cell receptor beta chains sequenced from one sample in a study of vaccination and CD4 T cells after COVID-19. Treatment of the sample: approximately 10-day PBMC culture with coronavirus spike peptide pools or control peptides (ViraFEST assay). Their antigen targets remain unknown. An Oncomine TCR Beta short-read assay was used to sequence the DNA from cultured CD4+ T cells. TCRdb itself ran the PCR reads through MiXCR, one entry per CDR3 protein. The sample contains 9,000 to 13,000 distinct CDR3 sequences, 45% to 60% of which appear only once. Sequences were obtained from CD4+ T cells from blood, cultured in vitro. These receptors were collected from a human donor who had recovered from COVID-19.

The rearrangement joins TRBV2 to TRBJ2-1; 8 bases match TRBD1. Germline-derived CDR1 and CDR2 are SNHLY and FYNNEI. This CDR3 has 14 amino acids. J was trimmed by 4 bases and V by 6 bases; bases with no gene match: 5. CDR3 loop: CASRRTGSYNEQFF. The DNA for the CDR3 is TGTGCCAGCAGGAGGACAGGGTCATACAATGAGCAGTTCTTC.

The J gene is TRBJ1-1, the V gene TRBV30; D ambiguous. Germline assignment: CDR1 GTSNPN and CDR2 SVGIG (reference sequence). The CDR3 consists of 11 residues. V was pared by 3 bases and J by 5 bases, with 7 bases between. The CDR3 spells CAWSPGTEAFF. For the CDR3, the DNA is TGTGCCTGGAGCCCGGGGACTGAAGCTTTCTTT.

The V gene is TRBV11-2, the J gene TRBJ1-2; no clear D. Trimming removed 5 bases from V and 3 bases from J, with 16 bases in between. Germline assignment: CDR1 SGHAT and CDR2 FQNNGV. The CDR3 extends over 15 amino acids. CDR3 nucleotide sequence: TGTGCCAGCAGCCCCCTAAGGGAATCCGACTATGGCTACACCTTC. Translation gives CASSPLRESDYGYTF.

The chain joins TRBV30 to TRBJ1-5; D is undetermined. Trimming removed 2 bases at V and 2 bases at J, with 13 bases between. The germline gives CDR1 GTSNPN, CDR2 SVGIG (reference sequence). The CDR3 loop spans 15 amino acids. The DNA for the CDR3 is TGTGCCTGGAGTTCGGGCTCGTCGGGCAATCAGCCCCAGCATTTT. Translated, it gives CAWSSGSSGNQPQHF.

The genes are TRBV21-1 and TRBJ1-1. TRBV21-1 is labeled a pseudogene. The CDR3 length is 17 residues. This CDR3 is CASSKAVQEVMNTEAFF. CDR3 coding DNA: TGTGCCAGCAGCAAAGCGGTCCAGGAGGTAATGAACACTGAAGCTTTCTTT.

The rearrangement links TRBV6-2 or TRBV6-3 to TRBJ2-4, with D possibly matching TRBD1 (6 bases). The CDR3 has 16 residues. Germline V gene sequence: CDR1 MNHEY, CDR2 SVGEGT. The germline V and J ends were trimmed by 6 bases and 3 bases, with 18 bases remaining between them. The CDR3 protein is CASRHSQGYGKNIQYF. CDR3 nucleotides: TGTGCCAGCAGACACAGTCAGGGGTACGGCAAAAACATTCAGTACTTC.

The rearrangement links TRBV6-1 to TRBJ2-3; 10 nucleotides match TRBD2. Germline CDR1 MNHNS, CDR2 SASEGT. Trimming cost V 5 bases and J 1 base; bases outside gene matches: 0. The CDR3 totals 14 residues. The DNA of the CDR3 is TGTGCCAGCAGTCTAGCGGGGGGCACAGATACGCAGTATTTT. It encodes CASSLAGGTDTQYF.

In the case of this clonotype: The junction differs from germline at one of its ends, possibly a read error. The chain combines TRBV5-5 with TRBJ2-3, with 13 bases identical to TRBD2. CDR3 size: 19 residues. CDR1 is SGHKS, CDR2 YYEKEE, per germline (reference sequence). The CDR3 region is CASSLEKLAGGPRTDTRYF. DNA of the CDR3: TGTGCCAGCAGCTTGGAGAAACTAGCGGGGGGGCCTCGCACAGACACGCGGTATTTT.

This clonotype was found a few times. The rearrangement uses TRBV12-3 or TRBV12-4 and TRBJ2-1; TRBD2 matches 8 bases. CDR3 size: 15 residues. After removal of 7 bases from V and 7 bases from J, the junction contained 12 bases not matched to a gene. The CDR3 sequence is CASTPGTSLGNEQFF. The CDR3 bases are TGTGCCAGCACCCCGGGGACTAGTCTGGGAAATGAGCAGTTCTTC.

DNA for the CDR3: TGTGCCAGCAGTCTCACAGGGGGAAATGCGTCACCCCTCCACTTT. It encodes CASSLTGGNASPLHF. The rearrangement links TRBV12-3 or TRBV12-4 to TRBJ1-6; 8 nucleotides align to TRBD1. V shed 5 bases, J shed 10 bases, and the junction held 10 bases outside the gene matches. CDR3 length equals 15 residues.

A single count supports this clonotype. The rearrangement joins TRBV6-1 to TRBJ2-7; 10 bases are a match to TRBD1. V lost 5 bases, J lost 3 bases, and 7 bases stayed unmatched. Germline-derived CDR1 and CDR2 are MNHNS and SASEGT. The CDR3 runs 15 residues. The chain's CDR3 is CASSRPGTGDYEQYF. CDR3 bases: TGTGCCAGCAGTCGCCCAGGGACAGGGGACTACGAGCAGTACTTC.

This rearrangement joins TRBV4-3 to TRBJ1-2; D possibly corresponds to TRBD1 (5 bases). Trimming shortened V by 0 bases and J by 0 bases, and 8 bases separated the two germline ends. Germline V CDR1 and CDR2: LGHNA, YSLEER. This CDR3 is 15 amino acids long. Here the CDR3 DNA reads TGCGCCAGCAGCCAAGACACAGGAACTAACTATGGCTACACCTTC. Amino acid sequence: CASSQDTGTNYGYTF.

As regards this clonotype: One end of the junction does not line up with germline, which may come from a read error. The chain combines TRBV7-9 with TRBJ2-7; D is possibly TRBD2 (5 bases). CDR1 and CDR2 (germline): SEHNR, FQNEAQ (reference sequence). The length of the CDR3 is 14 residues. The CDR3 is CASSPLGIGLEQYF. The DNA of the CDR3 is TGCGCCAGCAGCCCTCTAGGGATCGGACTCGAGCAGTACTTC.

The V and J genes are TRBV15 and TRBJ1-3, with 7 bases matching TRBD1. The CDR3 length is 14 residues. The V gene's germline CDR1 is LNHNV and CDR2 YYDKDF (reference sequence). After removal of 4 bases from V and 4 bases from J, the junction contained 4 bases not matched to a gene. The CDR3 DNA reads TGTGCCACCAGCATTGGGACAGCCGGAAACACCATATATTTT. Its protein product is CATSIGTAGNTIYF.

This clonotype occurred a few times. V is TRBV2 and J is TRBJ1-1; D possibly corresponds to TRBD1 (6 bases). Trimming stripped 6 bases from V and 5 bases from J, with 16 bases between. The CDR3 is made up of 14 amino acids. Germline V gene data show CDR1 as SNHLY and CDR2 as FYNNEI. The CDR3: CASSTQGSDTEAFF. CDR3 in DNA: TGTGCCAGCAGCACCCAGGGGAGTGATACTGAAGCTTTCTTT.

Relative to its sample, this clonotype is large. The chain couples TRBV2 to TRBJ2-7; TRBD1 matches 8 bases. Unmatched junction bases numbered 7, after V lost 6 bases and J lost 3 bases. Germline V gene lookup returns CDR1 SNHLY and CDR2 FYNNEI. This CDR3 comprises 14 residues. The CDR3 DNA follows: TGTGCCAGCAGGCCCCTGACAGGGGACTACGAGCAGTACTTC. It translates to CASRPLTGDYEQYF.

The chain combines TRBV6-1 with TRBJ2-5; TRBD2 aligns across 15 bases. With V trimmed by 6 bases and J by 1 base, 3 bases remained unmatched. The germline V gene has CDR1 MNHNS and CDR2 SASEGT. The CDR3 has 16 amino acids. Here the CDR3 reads CASRLGLAGGQETQYF. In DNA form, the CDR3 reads TGTGCCAGCAGATTGGGACTAGCGGGGGGCCAAGAGACCCAGTACTTC.

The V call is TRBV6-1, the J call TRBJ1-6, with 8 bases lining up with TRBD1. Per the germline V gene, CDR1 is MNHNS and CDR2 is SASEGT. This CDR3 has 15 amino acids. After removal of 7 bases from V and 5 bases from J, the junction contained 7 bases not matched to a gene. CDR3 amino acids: CASKVQGEDNSPLHF. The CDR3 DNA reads TGTGCCAGCAAAGTACAGGGGGAGGATAATTCACCCCTCCACTTT.

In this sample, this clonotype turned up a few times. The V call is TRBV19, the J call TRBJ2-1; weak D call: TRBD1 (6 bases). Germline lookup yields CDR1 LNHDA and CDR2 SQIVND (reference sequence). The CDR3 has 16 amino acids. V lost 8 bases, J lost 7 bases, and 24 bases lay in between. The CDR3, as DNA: TGTGCCAGTTCCCTCGAGGGGGTAGGTACATGGAATGAGCAGTTCTTC. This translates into CASSLEGVGTWNEQFF.

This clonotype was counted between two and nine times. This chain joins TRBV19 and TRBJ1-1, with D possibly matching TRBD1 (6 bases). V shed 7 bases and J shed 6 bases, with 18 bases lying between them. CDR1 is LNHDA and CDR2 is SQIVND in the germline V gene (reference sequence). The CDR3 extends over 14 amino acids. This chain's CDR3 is CASTYRAESSEAFF. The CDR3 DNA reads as TGTGCCAGTACTTACAGGGCAGAGAGTTCTGAAGCTTTCTTT.

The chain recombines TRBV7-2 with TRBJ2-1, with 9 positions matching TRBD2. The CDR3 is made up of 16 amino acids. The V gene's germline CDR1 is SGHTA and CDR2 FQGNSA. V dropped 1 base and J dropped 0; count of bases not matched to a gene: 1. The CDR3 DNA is TGTGCCAGCAGCTTAGTTAGCGGGGGCTCCTACAATGAGCAGTTCTTC. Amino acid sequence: CASSLVSGGSYNEQFF.

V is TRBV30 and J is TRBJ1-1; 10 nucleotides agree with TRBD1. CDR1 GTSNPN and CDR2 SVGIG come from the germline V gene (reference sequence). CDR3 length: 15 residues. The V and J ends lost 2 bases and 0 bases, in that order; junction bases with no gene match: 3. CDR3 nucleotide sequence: TGTGCCTGGAGTAGGACAGGGGGGATGAACACTGAAGCTTTCTTT. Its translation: CAWSRTGGMNTEAFF.